This paragraph covers one TCR beta chain sequence. The sample has other DNA sequences that encode this CDR3 too. The timepoints at which blood was sampled were baseline, cycle 4 day 1, and cycle 7 day 1. Germline CDR1 LGHNA, CDR2 YSLEER. Trimming shortened V by 2 bases and J by 0 bases, and 7 bases separated the two germline ends. This CDR3 comprises 14 residues. TCRdb's copy holds only in-frame clones and misses some; the assay was immunoSEQ multiplex PCR. This repertoire shows approximately 76,000 clones, 70% to 90% found once; its top ten account for around 5.1%. The data originate from a study of OX40 agonist ivuxolimab in advanced cancers. About the study: Hepatocellular carcinoma, melanoma, renal cell or head and neck cancer affected the dose-escalation patients.

The chain joins TRBV4-3 to TRBJ1-2, with D hard to call. The TCR was taken from an adult with an advanced solid tumor such as melanoma, head and neck, liver or kidney cancer. The sequencing here drew on CD4+ or CD8+ T cells sorted from blood, taken in a trial of the OX40 agonist ivuxolimab. The DNA of the CDR3 is TGCGCCAGCAGCCAAACGGGAGCTAACTATGGCTACACCTTC. Translating gives CASSQTGANYGYTF.